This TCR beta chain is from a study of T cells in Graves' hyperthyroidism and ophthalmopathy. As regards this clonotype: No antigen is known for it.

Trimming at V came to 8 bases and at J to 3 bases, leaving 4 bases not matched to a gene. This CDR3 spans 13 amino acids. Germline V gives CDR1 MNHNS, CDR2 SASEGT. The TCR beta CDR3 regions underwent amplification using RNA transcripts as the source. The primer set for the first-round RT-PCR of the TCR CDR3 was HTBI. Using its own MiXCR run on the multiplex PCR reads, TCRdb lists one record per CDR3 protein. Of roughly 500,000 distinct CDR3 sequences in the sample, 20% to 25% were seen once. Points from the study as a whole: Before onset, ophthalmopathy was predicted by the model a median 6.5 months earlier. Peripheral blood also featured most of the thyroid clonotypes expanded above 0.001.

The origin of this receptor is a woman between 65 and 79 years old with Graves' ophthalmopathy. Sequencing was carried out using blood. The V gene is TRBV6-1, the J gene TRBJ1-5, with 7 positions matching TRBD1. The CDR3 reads CASGGTVNQPQHF. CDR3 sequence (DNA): TGTGCCAGCGGGGGGACAGTCAATCAGCCCCAGCATTTT.